This T cell receptor beta chain was retrieved from a study of T cell responses to AZD1222 COVID-19 vaccine (dated by TCRdb to the early 2020s). Background for the entire study: Because spike-specific TCR depth and breadth did not differ between the two schedules, AZD1222 recipients who got a second dose at roughly 4 weeks were pooled with those who got a second dose at roughly 12 weeks. TCR sequencing covered some 250 trial participants: about 210 given two doses of AZD1222 and around 26 given two doses of MenACWY control vaccine. Trial participants were enrolled by age into subgroups of 18-55, 56-69 and 70-plus years, and 148, 28 and 57 TCR-sequenced participants, respectively, were included in these subgroups.

The time point label, read with the paper, signifies: baseline before first vaccination. Vaccinee samples came from UK trials COV001 and COV002, including a single-blind randomized controlled phase 2/3 trial of AZD1222 (ChAdOx1 nCoV-19) in healthy adults. For TCRbeta chain sequencing, PBMC samples from trial participants were taken at day 0 and at day 28 after the second dose. The CDR3 regions of human TCRbeta chains were subjected to immunosequencing. The original methods were these. TCRs in the repertoires were matched against a reference library of SARS-CoV-2-specific TCRs that had been generated with the MIRA antigen-specificity platform. Breadth was defined as the fraction of unique TCRs that were SARS-CoV-2-associated, and depth was defined as the fraction of total T cells that were SARS-CoV-2-associated. Using the MIRA data, each spike-specific TCR was mapped to the spike region that the TCR reacts to and placed in a CD4 or CD8 class. Log10-transformed breadth and depth values were compared by one-way ANOVA with Sidak's multiple comparisons tests. As stored in TCRdb, this immuneACCESS dataset retains in-frame rearrangements with V and J assigned. A fraction of the clones does not appear; measured against another copy, unresolved V genes explain less than half of the discrepancy, and the remainder lacks a known reason. V and J calls and clone size are those listed in that table; D and trimming were worked out from the DNA. The table for this sample lists over 150,000 clones; about nine tenths of them were counted only once. The ten largest clones take up roughly 3.1% of the sample.

Counted from cysteine to phenylalanine, this CDR3 has 15 amino acids. Just the 45-base CDR3 DNA is kept, in frame starting at base 1. In the germline V gene, CDR1 corresponds to LGHNA and CDR2 to YSLEER. V was cut back by 0 bases and J by 4 bases, leaving a gap of 12 bases between them. As to this clone: It has no known antigen specificity. The record has no base qualities; no much larger clone is one base away.

General findings and caveats noted by the study authors: Conclusions about previously exposed vaccinees were limited because only six AZD1222 recipients were SARS-CoV-2 seropositive at baseline. Nearly half of unique spike-specific TCRs reportedly recognized epitopes outside regions mutated in the B.1.351 and B.1.1.7 variants. Because no samples from the day 14 peak response were available, repertoires could be characterized only after the peak T cell response. Vaccine-associated CD4 TCRs spanned the whole spike protein, with dominant responses in regions 160-218 and 743-854. In the small 56-69-year group, the increase in depth fell short of significance, most likely because of low power. A significant rise in spike-specific TCR breadth and depth was observed after two AZD1222 doses relative to day 0 and relative to MenACWY recipients. Participants were mostly white British and included more females than males, and it was suggested by the authors that clonal diversity may have been underestimated.

Recombination connected TRBV4-3 to TRBJ1-1; the D gene assignment is ambiguous. This receptor was identified in an adult in good health. This specimen consisted of peripheral blood, obtained on day 0 of AZD1222 vaccination. The DNA sequence is TGCGCCAGCAGCCAAGACGAGGATGGCGGCACTGAAGCTTTCTTT. It is translated as CASSQDEDGGTEAFF.